This TCR beta chain was obtained from a study of T cells in Graves' hyperthyroidism and ophthalmopathy. This clonotype was recorded a few times. Its antigen is unknown. Regions amplified from RNA transcripts were the TCR beta CDR3 regions. The study used the HTBI primer set for a first-round RT-PCR of the TCR CDR3. A single record per CDR3 protein comes from TCRdb applying MiXCR to the multiplex PCR reads. The sample holds 300,000 to 400,000 distinct CDR3 sequences; over 11% are singletons and the top ten take 20% to 25%. General observations from the study: Model output signaled ophthalmopathy a median approximately 6 months ahead of onset.

V lost 4 bases and J lost 3, with 16 bases in between. The V gene's germline CDR1 is SNHLY and CDR2 FYNNEI. CDR3 length equals 15 residues. The sequence was collected from a woman aged 30 to 39 with Graves' hyperthyroidism. The chain couples TRBV2 to TRBJ2-7, with D possibly TRBD2 on 5 matching bases. The specimen was blood. Written as DNA, the CDR3 is TGTGCCAGCAGTGCCTCTAGCAGGAGAGTCTACGAGCAGTACTTC. Protein: CASSASSRRVYEQYF.